A single sample is the source of the 3 T cell receptor beta chains below, sequenced in a study of blood T cell repertoires in COVID-19. Libraries were prepared by immunoSEQ multiplex PCR; TCRdb keeps only in-frame clonotypes and omits some of them. The table lists around 250,000 clones, 86% of them singletons, with around 1.7% in the top ten. Source material: peripheral blood. Source of these receptors: a woman aged 60 to 75 who had recovered from COVID-19.

The chain recombines TRBV29-1 with TRBJ1-1; TRBD1 matches at 9 bases. Germline V gene sequence: CDR1 SQVTM, CDR2 ANQGSEA. The CDR3 totals 13 residues. V trimming: 2 bases; J trimming: 7 bases; junction bases outside the gene matches: 5. CDR3 protein: CSVEKDRGHEAFF. CDR3 in DNA: TGCAGCGTTGAAAAGGACAGGGGACATGAAGCTTTCTTT.

This clone came up once. The chain uses TRBV28 and TRBJ2-3, with 8 bases matching TRBD2. The V and J ends lost 7 bases and 11 bases, in that order; junction bases with no gene match: 5. The germline V gene encodes CDR1 MDHEN and CDR2 SYDVKM. The CDR3 spans 11 residues. CDR3: CASTHAGGQYF. The CDR3 DNA is TGTGCCAGCACCCATGCGGGGGGGCAGTATTTT.

V usage is TRBV29-1 and J usage is TRBJ1-4; 10 nucleotides agree with TRBD1. This CDR3 region has 13 residues. Looked up from germline, CDR1 is SQVTM and CDR2 is ANQGSEA. With V trimmed by 6 bases and J by 11 bases, 9 bases remained unmatched. The CDR3 DNA reads TGCAGCGTCGCGACAGGGGGCTCTCCCAAACTGTTTTTT. Translating gives CSVATGGSPKLFF.